This T cell receptor (beta chain) was captured by sequencing in a study of early T cells in non-severe SARS-CoV-2 infection. Broader study findings: Private and CD4 specificities were missed by VDJdb matching, skewed to anti-spike CD8.

The V segment lost 2 bases and the J segment 6 bases; nucleotides outside the gene matches: 4. The CDR3 spans 14 residues. Germline CDR1 and CDR2: KGHSH and LQKENI. Attachment of unique molecular identifiers to individual cDNA molecules was performed. TCRdb itself ran the 5' RACE reads through MiXCR, one entry per CDR3 protein. The sample lists fewer than 85,000 distinct CDR3 sequences, approximately 14% seen once, with roughly 4.2% in the top ten. About this clonotype: Antigen: not known.

This sequence originates from an adult who was a healthcare worker with PCR-confirmed SARS-CoV-2 infection or an uninfected control (not recorded which). This specimen consisted of whole blood, obtained at baseline. The chain carries TRBV18 and TRBJ1-5; 7 bases match TRBD1. The chain's CDR3 is CASSPTTGSQPQHF. The CDR3 DNA reads as TGTGCCAGCTCACCAACGACAGGGAGTCAGCCCCAGCATTTT.